A selection of T cell receptor beta chains follows, all from one sample in a study of T-cell reconstitution after alpha-beta-depleted transplantation in children. From the PCR reads, TCRdb called clonotypes with MiXCR, one entry per CDR3 protein. The sample consists of about 590,000 distinct CDR3 sequences, 10% to 15% of them appearing once. Sequencing used PBMCs, mostly from graft donor cells, obtained 360 days after TCRalphabeta/CD19-depleted stem cell transplant. The receptors originated from a male patient younger than 18 who had a stem cell transplant for acute myeloid leukemia, so the T cells may come from the graft donor. Each CDR3 is given with its conserved first and last residue.

J gene: TRBJ2-4
V gene: TRBV28
CDR3 protein: CASSRTWTSGRGWIAKNIQYF

J gene: TRBJ2-3
V gene: TRBV12-5
CDR3 protein: CASGWKADTQYF

J gene: TRBJ2-2
V gene: TRBV29-1
CDR3 protein: CSVRDWGAGELFF

J gene: TRBJ1-2
V gene: TRBV20-1
CDR3 protein: CSAAPQGPFYGYTF

J gene: TRBJ2-7
V gene: TRBV20-1
CDR3 protein: CSARDWTGWSYEQYF

J gene: TRBJ2-1
V gene: TRBV30
CDR3 protein: CARRGLVNEQFF

J gene: TRBJ1-1
V gene: TRBV28
CDR3 protein: CASRNNPGQGVTEAFF

J gene: TRBJ2-5
V gene: TRBV28
CDR3 protein: CASSLRAGLNPQETQYF

J gene: TRBJ1-5
V gene: TRBV20-1
CDR3 protein: CSATTNQPQHF

J gene: TRBJ2-7
V gene: TRBV5-1
CDR3 protein: CASSSTEYEQYF

J gene: TRBJ2-7
V gene: TRBV12-3/TRBV12-4
CDR3 protein: CASKPTGTGRHEQYF

J gene: TRBJ2-3
V gene: TRBV28
CDR3 protein: CASSLTLTSGTDTQYF

J gene: TRBJ2-7
V gene: TRBV27
CDR3 protein: CASSLTVPYEQYF

J gene: TRBJ2-3
V gene: TRBV11-2
CDR3 protein: CASSLEVAASTDTQYF

J gene: TRBJ2-3
V gene: TRBV2
CDR3 protein: CASSGLAGTSTDTQYF

J gene: TRBJ2-5
V gene: TRBV10-3
CDR3 protein: CATLDIPGGQETQYF

J gene: TRBJ2-7
V gene: TRBV11-2
CDR3 protein: CASSIAVSRTPYEQYF

J gene: TRBJ2-2
V gene: TRBV12-3/TRBV12-4
CDR3 protein: CASSLGDTGELFF

J gene: TRBJ2-7
V gene: TRBV27
CDR3 protein: CASSLETGPSGTYEQYF

J gene: TRBJ2-2
V gene: TRBV29-1
CDR3 protein: CSAEGWRGTGELFF

J gene: TRBJ2-7
V gene: TRBV24-1
CDR3 protein: CATRPGTNGHEQYF

J gene: TRBJ2-1
V gene: TRBV6-2/TRBV6-3
CDR3 protein: CASSYLRNPVSYNEQFF

J gene: TRBJ2-1
V gene: TRBV5-4
CDR3 protein: CASSLDISYNEQFF

J gene: TRBJ2-3
V gene: TRBV9
CDR3 protein: CASSVDPPGQGADTQYF

J gene: TRBJ2-3
V gene: TRBV20-1
CDR3 protein: CSAKGTGSRTDTQYF

J gene: TRBJ1-6
V gene: TRBV10-3
CDR3 protein: CAISGTDYNSPLHF

J gene: TRBJ1-1
V gene: TRBV30
CDR3 protein: CAWSVPGRTLGAFF

J gene: TRBJ2-5
V gene: TRBV18
CDR3 protein: CASQTGLEETQYF

J gene: TRBJ2-5
V gene: TRBV25-1
CDR3 protein: CASSPSGKRETQYF

J gene: TRBJ2-7
V gene: TRBV20-1
CDR3 protein: CSARDLAGGHGEQYF

J gene: TRBJ1-5
V gene: TRBV28
CDR3 protein: CASSSDREEDQPQHF

J gene: TRBJ2-1
V gene: TRBV5-1
CDR3 protein: CASSFWVNEQFF

J gene: TRBJ2-7
V gene: TRBV5-1
CDR3 protein: CASSFLADSYEQYF

J gene: TRBJ2-2
V gene: TRBV12-3/TRBV12-4
CDR3 protein: CASNPGQGNWHTGELFF

J gene: TRBJ2-1
V gene: TRBV7-9
CDR3 protein: CASIDSSAGDYNEQFF

J gene: TRBJ2-5
V gene: TRBV28
CDR3 protein: CASSYTRGTSGRVGETQYF

J gene: TRBJ2-2
V gene: TRBV24-1
CDR3 protein: CATSKSGRITGELFF

J gene: TRBJ2-5
V gene: TRBV21-1
CDR3 protein: CASSIPGQQETQYF

J gene: TRBJ2-7
V gene: TRBV10-3
CDR3 protein: CAISGSGRGGEQYF

J gene: TRBJ2-1
V gene: TRBV19
CDR3 protein: CASSTMTGGLAGASGEQFF

J gene: TRBJ2-3
V gene: TRBV12-3/TRBV12-4
CDR3 protein: CASSFGQDTQYF

J gene: TRBJ2-7
V gene: TRBV28
CDR3 protein: CASSHPGLAVSYEQHF

J gene: TRBJ2-1
V gene: TRBV21-1
CDR3 protein: CASSKECSSGRDNEQFF

J gene: TRBJ2-6
V gene: TRBV9
CDR3 protein: CASSVSGANVLTF

J gene: TRBJ2-7
V gene: TRBV6-5
CDR3 protein: CASSWLDEQYF

J gene: TRBJ2-1
V gene: TRBV18
CDR3 protein: CASLQRELAGGTEQFF

J gene: TRBJ2-1
V gene: TRBV19
CDR3 protein: CASSIEPAARYNEQFF

J gene: TRBJ2-6
V gene: TRBV28
CDR3 protein: CASSLTVSSGANVLTF

J gene: TRBJ2-3
V gene: TRBV7-3
CDR3 protein: CASRISGASTDTQYF

J gene: TRBJ2-1
V gene: TRBV10-2
CDR3 protein: CASSDPSGLNSYNEQFF

J gene: TRBJ2-1
V gene: TRBV12-3/TRBV12-4
CDR3 protein: CASSQRGGAYNEQFF

J gene: TRBJ2-7
V gene: TRBV12-3/TRBV12-4
CDR3 protein: CASSPTTGGPYEQYF